This TCR beta chain was recorded in a study of technical replicates of blood from a few donors (dated by TCRdb to 2016 to 2017). Points on this clone: Its recognized antigen is unknown. No base qualities exist here, and no much larger clone lies one base off it.

Library generation was performed with the immunoSEQ multiplex PCR assay. TCRdb obtained this table from immuneACCESS and retained in-frame rearrangements with V and J assigned. These tables miss some clones; where compared with another copy, unresolved V genes account for less than half of the shortfall, and the remainder is unexplained. This sample has over 50,000 clones in its table, and roughly 86% of those were observed once. Roughly 5.3% of the sample is taken by the ten largest. The CDR3 goes from the cysteine to the phenylalanine over 11 residues. Just the 33-base CDR3 DNA is kept, in frame starting at base 1. At the junction V is shortened by 8 bases and J by 6 bases; bases outside the gene matches: 1. CDR1 and CDR2 are read off the germline V gene as SNHLY and FYNNEI.

Sequencing was done on a sample of PBMCs. Recombination linked TRBV2 to TRBJ1-2, and TRBD1 matches 9 of the central bases. The TCR originated in a human donor in good health. Some clones in this sample may be carry-over from other donors' samples. The CDR3 protein sequence reads: CASGQGNGYTF. The nucleotide sequence is TGTGCCAGCGGACAGGGGAATGGCTACACCTTC.